This T cell receptor beta chain is from a study of T cell changes during pregnancy in multiple sclerosis (dated by TCRdb to the late 2010s). Regarding the research as a whole: The study looked at changes in the T cell repertoire across pregnancy in women with multiple sclerosis.

This clone has only a few counts. The antigen it binds to is not known. No base-level quality is on record; no much larger clone is a single base apart. Libraries were constructed by the immunoSEQ multiplex PCR assay. The table was pulled from immuneACCESS by TCRdb, which kept in-frame rearrangements only. Such tables lose some clones; where checked, under half of the loss comes from unresolved V genes, and the rest has no known cause. The sample records about 45,000 clones, 85% to 90% of which are singletons. In total, the top ten clones hold around 0.6% of the sample. The CDR3 goes from the cysteine to the phenylalanine over 14 residues. The retained sequence is limited to the CDR3, 42 bases, with the frame set at the first base. The V end gives up 3 bases and the J end 7 bases, leaving 4 bases in the junction not matched to a gene. CDR1 and CDR2 are drawn from the germline V gene: MNHNS, SASEGT.

This sample comprised CD4+ T cells from peripheral blood mononuclear cells, obtained in the first trimester of pregnancy. Rearrangement joined TRBV6-1 to TRBJ2-2; TRBD1 fits 8 bases in the junction. The source of this sequence is a female donor with multiple sclerosis, enrolled in a pregnancy study. The CDR3 protein sequence reads: CASSDRQGHGELFF. Here is the DNA: TGTGCCAGCAGTGACAGACAGGGGCACGGGGAGCTGTTTTTT.